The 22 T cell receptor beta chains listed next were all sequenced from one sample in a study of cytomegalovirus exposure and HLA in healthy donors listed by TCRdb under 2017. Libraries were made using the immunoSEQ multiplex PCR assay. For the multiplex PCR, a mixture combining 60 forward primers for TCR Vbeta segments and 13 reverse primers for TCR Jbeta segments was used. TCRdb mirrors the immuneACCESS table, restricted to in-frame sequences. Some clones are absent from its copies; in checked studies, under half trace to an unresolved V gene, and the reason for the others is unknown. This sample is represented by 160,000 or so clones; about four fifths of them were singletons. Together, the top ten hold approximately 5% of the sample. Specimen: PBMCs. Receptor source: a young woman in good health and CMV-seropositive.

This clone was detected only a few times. CDR3 amino acids: CAISAGTGREAFF. DNA for the CDR3: TGTGCCATCAGTGCTGGGACAGGTCGCGAAGCTTTCTTT. The rearrangement uses TRBV10-3 and TRBJ1-1, with 8 bases identical to TRBD1. Germline CDR1 and CDR2: ENHRY and SYGVKD. Losses at the gene ends were 4 bases for V and 8 bases for J; bases not matched to a gene: 6. The CDR3 is made up of 13 amino acids.

The CDR3 sequence is CASSPTVSGRAYTF. The CDR3 DNA sequence: TGTGCCAGCAGCCCGACCGTAAGCGGGAGGGCCTACACCTTC. This chain links TRBV6-1 with TRBJ1-2; D unclear. The germline CDR1 and CDR2 sequences are MNHNS and SASEGT. This CDR3 is 14 amino acids long. Trimming cost V 6 bases and J 10 bases, with 21 bases left between them.

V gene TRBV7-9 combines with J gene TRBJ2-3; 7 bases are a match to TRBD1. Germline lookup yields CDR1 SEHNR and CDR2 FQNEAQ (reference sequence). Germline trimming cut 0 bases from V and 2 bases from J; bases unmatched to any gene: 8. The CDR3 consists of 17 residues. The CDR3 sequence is CASSLAPMTGITDTQYF. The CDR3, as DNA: TGTGCCAGCAGCTTAGCGCCTATGACAGGGATCACAGATACGCAGTATTTT. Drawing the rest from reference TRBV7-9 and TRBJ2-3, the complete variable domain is DTGVSQNPRHKITKRGQNVTFRCDPISEHNRLYWYRQTLGQGPEFLTYFQNEAQLEKSRLLSDRFSAERPKGSFSTLEIQRTEQGDSAMYLCASSLAPMTGITDTQYFGPGTRLTVL.

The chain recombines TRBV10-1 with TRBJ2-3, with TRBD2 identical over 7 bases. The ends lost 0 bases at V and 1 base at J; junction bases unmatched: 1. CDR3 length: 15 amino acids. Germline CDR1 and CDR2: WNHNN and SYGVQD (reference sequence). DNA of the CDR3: TGCGCCAGCAGTGAGTCTGCGGGAGGCACAGATACGCAGTATTTT. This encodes CASSESAGGTDTQYF.

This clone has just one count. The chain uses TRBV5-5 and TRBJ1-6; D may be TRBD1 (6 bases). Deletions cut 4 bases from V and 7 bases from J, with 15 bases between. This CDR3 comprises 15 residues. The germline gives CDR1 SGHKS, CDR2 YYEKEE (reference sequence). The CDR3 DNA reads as TGTGCCAGCAGCAGTAACCAGGGGCCCAATTCACCCCTCCACTTT. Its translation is CASSSNQGPNSPLHF.

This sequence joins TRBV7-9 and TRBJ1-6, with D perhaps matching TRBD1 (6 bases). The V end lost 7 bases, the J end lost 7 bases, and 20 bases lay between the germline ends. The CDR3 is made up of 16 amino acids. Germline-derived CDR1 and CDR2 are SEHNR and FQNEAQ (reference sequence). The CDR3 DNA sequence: TGTGCCAGCACCCCACAGGGATCTGTGGGGAATTCACCCCTCCACTTT. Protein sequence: CASTPQGSVGNSPLHF. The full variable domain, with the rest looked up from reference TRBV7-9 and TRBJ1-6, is DTGVSQNPRHKITKRGQNVTFRCDPISEHNRLYWYRQTLGQGPEFLTYFQNEAQLEKSRLLSDRFSAERPKGSFSTLEIQRTEQGDSAMYLCASTPQGSVGNSPLHFGNGTRLTVT.

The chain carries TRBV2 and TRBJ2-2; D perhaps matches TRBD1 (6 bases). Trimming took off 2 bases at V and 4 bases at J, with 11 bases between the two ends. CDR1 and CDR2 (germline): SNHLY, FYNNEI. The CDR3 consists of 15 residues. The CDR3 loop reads CASSEQGLGTGELFF. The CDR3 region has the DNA TGTGCCAGCAGTGAACAGGGGTTAGGCACCGGGGAGCTGTTTTTT.

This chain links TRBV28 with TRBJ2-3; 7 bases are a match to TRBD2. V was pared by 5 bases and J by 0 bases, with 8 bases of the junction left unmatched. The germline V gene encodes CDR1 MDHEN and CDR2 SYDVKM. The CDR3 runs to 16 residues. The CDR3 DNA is TGTGCCAGCAGTCCTCCTAGCGGCTCTAGCACAGATACGCAGTATTTT. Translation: CASSPPSGSSTDTQYF.

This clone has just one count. This CDR3 reads CASSYSKREKLFF. In DNA form, the CDR3 reads TGTGCCAGCAGTTACTCGAAGCGCGAAAAACTGTTTTTT. The rearrangement joins TRBV6-6 to TRBJ1-4; D gene ambiguous. The ends were cut back, 0 bases at V and 8 bases at J, with 7 bases in the middle. Germline CDR1 reads MNHNY; CDR2 reads SVGAGI (reference sequence). The CDR3 runs 13 residues.

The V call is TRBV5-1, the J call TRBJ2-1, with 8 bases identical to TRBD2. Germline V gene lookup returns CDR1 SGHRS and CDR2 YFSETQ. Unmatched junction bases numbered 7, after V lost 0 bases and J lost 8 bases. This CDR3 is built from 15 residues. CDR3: CASSLVARGVDEQFF. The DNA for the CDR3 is TGCGCCAGCAGCTTGGTTGCGCGGGGGGTCGATGAGCAGTTCTTC.

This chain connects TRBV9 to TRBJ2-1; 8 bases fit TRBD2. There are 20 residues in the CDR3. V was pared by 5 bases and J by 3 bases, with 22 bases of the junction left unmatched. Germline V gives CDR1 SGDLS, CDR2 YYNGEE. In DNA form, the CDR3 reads TGTGCCAGCAGGATCCCTACTAGAGCGGGGGACACCGCCGTCTACAATGAGCAGTTCTTC. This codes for CASRIPTRAGDTAVYNEQFF.

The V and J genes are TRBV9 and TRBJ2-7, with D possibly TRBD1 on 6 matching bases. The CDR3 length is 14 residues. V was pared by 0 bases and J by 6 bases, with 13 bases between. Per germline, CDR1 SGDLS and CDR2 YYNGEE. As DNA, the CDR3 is TGTGCCAGCAGCGTAGCTACAGGGTATGGCGAGCAGTACTTC. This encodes CASSVATGYGEQYF.

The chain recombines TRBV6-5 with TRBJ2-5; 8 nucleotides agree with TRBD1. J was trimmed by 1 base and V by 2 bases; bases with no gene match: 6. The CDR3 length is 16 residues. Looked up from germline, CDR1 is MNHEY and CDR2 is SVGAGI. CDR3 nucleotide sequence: TGTGCCAGCAGTTACGCGGTCGGGACAGGCCAAGAGACCCAGTACTTC. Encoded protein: CASSYAVGTGQETQYF.

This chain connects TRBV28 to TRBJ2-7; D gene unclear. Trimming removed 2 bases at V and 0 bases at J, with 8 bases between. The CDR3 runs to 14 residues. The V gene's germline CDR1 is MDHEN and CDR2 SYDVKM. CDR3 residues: CASSLISSSYEQYF. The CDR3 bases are TGTGCCAGCAGTTTAATTTCGAGCTCCTACGAGCAGTACTTC.

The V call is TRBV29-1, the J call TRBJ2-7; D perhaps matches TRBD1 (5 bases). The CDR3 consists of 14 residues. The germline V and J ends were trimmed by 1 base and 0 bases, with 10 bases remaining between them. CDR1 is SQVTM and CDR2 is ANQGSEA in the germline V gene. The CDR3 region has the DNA TGCAGCGTTGAAGGGGGCCCTCTCTCCTACGAGCAGTACTTC. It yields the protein CSVEGGPLSYEQYF.

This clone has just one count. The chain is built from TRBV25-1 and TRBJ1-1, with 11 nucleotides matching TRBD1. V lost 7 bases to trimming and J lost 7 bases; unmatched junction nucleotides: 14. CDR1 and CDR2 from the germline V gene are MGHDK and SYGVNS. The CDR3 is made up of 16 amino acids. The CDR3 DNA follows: TGTGCCAGCACCAGACTTCGGACAGGGGGCGGCAGTGAAGCTTTCTTT. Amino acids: CASTRLRTGGGSEAFF.

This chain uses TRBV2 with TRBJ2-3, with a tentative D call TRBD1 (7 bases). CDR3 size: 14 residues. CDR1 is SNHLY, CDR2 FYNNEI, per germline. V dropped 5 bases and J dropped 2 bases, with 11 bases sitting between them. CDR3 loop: CASSPGGYTDTQYF. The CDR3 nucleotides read TGTGCCAGCAGTCCAGGGGGGTACACAGATACGCAGTATTTT. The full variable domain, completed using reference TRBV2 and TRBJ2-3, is EPEVTQTPSHQVTQMGQEVILRCVPISNHLYFYWYRQILGQKVEFLVSFYNNEISEKSEIFDDQFSVERPDGSNFTLKIRSTKLEDSAMYFCASSPGGYTDTQYFGPGTRLTVL.

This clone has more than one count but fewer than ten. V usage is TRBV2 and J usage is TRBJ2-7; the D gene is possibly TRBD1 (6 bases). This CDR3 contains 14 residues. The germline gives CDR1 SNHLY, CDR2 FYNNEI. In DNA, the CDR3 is TGTGCTACAACAGGGATGGCAGGGGACTACGAGCAGTACTTC. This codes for CATTGMAGDYEQYF.

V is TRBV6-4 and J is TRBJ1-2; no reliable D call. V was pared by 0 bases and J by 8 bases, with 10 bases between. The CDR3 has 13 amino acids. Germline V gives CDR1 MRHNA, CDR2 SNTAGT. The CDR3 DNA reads TGTGCCAGCAGTGACTCGGGAGGCTGGGGCTACACCTTC. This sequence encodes CASSDSGGWGYTF.

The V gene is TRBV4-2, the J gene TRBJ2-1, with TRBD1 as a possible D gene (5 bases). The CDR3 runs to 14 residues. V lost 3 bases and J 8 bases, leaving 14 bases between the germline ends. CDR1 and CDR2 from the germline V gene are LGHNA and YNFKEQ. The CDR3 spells CASSQDRGGDEQFF. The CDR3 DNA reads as TGTGCCAGCAGCCAGGATAGGGGTGGGGATGAGCAGTTCTTC.

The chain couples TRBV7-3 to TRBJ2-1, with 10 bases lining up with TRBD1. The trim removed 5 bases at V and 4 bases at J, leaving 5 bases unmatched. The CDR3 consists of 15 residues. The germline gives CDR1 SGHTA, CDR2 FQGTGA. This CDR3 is CASSEPGQGYNEQFF. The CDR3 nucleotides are TGTGCCAGCAGCGAACCGGGACAGGGGTACAATGAGCAGTTCTTC.

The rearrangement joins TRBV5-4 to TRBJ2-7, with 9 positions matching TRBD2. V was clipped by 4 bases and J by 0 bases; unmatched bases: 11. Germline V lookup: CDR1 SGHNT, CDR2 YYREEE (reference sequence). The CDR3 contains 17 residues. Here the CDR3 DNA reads TGTGCCAGCAGCAACCCCGGGGGTAGCGGGGGCTCCTACGAGCAGTACTTC. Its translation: CASSNPGGSGGSYEQYF. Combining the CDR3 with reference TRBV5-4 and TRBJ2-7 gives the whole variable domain ETGVTQSPTHLIKTRGQQVTLRCSSQSGHNTVSWYQQALGQGPQFIFQYYREEENGRGNFPPRFSGLQFPNYSSELNVNALELDDSALYLCASSNPGGSGGSYEQYFGPGTRLTVT.